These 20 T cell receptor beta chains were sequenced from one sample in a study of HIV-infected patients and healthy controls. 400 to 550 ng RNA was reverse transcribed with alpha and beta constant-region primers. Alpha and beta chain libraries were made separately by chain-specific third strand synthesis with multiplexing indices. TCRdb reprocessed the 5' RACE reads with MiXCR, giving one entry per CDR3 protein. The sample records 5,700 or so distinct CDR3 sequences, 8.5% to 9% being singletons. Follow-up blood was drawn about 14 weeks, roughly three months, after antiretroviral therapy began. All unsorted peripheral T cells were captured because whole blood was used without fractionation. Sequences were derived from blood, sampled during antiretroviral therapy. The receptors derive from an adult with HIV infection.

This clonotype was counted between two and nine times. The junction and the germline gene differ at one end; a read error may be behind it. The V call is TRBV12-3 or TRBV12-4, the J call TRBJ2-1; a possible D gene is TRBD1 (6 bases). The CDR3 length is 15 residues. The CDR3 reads CASSWGLASSNEQFF. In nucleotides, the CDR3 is TGTGCCAGCAGTTGGGGGCTAGCCTCCTCCAATGAGCAGTTCTTC.

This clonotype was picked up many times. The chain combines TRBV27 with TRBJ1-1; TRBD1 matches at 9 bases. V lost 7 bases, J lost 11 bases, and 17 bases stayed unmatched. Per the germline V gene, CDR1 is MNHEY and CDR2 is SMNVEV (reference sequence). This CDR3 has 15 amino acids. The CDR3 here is CASIPTGGEGVKAFF. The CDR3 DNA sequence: TGTGCCAGCATCCCAACAGGGGGCGAGGGTGTGAAGGCTTTCTTT.

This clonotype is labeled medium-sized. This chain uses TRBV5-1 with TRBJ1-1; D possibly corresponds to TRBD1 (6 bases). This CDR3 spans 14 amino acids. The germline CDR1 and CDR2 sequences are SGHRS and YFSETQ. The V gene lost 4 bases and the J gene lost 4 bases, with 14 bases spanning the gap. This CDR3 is CASSIQGWGTEAFF. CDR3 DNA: TGCGCCAGCAGCATCCAGGGGTGGGGCACTGAAGCTTTCTTT.

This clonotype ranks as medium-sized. CDR3: CASSLVSGAEQYF. The CDR3 DNA is TGTGCCAGCAGTTTAGTATCAGGGGCCGAGCAGTACTTC. V and J are TRBV27 and TRBJ2-7; possible D gene TRBD1, 6 bases. Trimming removed 2 bases at V and 6 bases at J, with 11 bases between. The CDR3 has 13 residues. Germline loops: CDR1 MNHEY, CDR2 SMNVEV (reference sequence).

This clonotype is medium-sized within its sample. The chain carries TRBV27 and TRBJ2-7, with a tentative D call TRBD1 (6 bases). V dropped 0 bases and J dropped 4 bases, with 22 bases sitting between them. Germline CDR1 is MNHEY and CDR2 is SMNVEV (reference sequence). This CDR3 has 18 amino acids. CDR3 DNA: TGTGCCAGCAGTTTATCATCATTCTTGGGGGCTGAGCGGTACGAGCAGTACTTC. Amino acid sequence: CASSLSSFLGAERYEQYF.

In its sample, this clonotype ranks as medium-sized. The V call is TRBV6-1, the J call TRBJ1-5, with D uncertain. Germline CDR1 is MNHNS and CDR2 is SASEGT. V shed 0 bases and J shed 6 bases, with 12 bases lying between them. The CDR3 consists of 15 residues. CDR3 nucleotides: TGTGCCAGCAGTGAAGCAGGGTTCGGTAGTCAGCCCCAGCATTTT. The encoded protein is CASSEAGFGSQPQHF.

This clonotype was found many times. This chain's CDR3 is CASSPPGTETQYF. CDR3 nucleotide sequence: TGTGCCAGTAGTCCCCCAGGGACAGAGACCCAGTACTTC. The chain joins TRBV19 to TRBJ2-5; either TRBD1 or TRBD2 may fit D (5 bases each). The CDR3 has 13 residues. Per the germline V gene, CDR1 is LNHDA and CDR2 is SQIVND (reference sequence). Trimming stripped 5 bases from V and 4 bases from J, with 11 bases between.

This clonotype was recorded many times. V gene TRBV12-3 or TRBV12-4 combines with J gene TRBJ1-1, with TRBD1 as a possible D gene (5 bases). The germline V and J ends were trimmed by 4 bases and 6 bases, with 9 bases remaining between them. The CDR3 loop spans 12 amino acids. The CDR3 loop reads CASSSLTAEAFF. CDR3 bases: TGTGCCAGCAGTTCTCTGACAGCTGAAGCTTTCTTT.

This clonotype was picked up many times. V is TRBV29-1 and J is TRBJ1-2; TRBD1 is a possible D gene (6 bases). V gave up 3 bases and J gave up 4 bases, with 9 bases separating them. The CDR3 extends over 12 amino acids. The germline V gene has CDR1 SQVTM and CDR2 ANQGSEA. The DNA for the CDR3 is TGCAGCGTTGACACAGGGCCCTATGGCTACACCTTC. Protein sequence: CSVDTGPYGYTF.

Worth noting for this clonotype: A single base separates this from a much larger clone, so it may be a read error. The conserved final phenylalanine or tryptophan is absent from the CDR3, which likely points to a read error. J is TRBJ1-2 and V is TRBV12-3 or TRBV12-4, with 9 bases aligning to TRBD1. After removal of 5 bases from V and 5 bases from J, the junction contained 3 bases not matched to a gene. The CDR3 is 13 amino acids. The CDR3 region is CASSGTGSYGYTL. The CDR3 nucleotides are TGTGCCAGCAGTGGGACAGGGTCATATGGCTACACCTTA.

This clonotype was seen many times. The DNA of the CDR3 is TGTGCCAGCAGCCCAACGGGGGCAGGCCATTGGGTTGCAACTAATGAAAAACTGTTTTTT. Amino acid sequence: CASSPTGAGHWVATNEKLFF. The chain has TRBV7-9 and TRBJ1-4; D is possibly TRBD1 (6 bases). The CDR3 spans 20 residues. Germline CDR1 SEHNR, CDR2 FQNEAQ (reference sequence). Trimming pared 5 bases from V and 0 bases from J, leaving 25 bases between.

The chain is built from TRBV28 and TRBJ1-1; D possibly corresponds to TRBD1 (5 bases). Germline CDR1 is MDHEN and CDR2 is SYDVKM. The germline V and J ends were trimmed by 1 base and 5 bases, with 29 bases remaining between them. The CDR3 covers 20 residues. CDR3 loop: CASSLFRVFRILALRTEAFF. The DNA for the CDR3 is TGTGCCAGCAGTTTATTCAGGGTCTTCCGGATCTTGGCCCTGAGGACTGAAGCTTTCTTT.

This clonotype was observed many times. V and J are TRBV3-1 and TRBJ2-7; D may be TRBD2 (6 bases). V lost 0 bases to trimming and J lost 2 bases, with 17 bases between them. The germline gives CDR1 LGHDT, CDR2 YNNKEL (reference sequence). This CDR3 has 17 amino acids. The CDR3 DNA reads TGTGCCAGCAGCCAAGATCAAACCACCAGGAGGGCCTACGAGCAGTACTTC. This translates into CASSQDQTTRRAYEQYF.

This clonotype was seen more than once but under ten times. The CDR3 is CASSPPWQYKGLEDTQYF. The DNA of the CDR3 is TGTGCCAGTAGTCCCCCCTGGCAGTATAAGGGTCTGGAAGATACGCAGTATTTT. This rearrangement joins TRBV19 to TRBJ2-3; D unresolved. The ends were cut back, 5 bases at V and 5 bases at J, with 26 bases in the middle. Germline V gene data show CDR1 as LNHDA and CDR2 as SQIVND (reference sequence). The CDR3 is made up of 18 amino acids.

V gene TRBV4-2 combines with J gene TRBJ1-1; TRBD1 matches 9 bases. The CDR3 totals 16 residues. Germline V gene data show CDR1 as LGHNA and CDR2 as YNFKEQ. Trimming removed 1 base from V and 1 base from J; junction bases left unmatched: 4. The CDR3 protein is CASSQGWGQGNTEAFF. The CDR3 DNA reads TGTGCCAGCAGCCAAGGCTGGGGACAGGGGAACACTGAAGCTTTCTTT.

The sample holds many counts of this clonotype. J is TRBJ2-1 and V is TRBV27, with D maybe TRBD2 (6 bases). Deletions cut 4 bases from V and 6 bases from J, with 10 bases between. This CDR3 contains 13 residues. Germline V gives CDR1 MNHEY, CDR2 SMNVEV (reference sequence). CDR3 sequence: CASSWPSVNEQFF. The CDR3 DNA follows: TGTGCCAGCAGTTGGCCTAGCGTCAATGAGCAGTTCTTC.

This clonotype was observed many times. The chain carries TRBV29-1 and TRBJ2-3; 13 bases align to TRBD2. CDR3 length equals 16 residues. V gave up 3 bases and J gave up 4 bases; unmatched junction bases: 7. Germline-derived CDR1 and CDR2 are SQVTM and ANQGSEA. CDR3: CSVDPRTSGRADTQYF. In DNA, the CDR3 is TGCAGCGTTGACCCAAGGACTAGCGGGAGAGCAGATACGCAGTATTTT.

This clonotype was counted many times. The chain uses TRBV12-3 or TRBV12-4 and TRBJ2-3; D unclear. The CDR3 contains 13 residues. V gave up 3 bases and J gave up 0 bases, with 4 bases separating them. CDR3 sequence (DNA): TGTGCCAGCAGTTTCGGAAGCACAGATACGCAGTATTTT. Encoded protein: CASSFGSTDTQYF.

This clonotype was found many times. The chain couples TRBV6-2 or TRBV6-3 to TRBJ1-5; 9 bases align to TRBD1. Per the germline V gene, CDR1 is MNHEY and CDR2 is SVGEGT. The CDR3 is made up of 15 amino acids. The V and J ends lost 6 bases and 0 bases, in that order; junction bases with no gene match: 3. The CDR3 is CASRGQGNSNQPQHF. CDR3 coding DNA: TGTGCCAGCAGAGGACAGGGGAATAGCAATCAGCCCCAGCATTTT.

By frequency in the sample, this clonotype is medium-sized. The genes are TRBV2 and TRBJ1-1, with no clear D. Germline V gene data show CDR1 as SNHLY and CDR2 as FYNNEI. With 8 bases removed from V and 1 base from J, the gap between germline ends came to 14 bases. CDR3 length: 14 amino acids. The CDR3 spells CASRVAATNTEAFF. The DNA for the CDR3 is TGTGCCAGCCGAGTTGCGGCAACGAACACTGAAGCTTTCTTT.